Listed below are T cell receptor beta chains from one sample, sequenced in a study of shared clonotypes between healthy human individuals. Data came from immunoSEQ multiplex PCR; TCRdb stores just in-frame clones and leaves some out. This repertoire shows hundreds of thousands of clones, 95% to 96% found once; its top ten account for roughly 0.1%. Sequenced material: naive CD8+ T cells sorted from blood. These receptor sequences come from a woman aged 25 to 39 in good health. CDR3s include the opening cysteine and the closing phenylalanine or tryptophan. Each record gives: V gene, clone size, CDR3 length, J gene, D gene, CDR3 protein, CDR3 DNA. The D gene is left open where the match is weak. The size of a clone is reported for some rows only, either as once, few or many, or as a class for expanded clones.

TRBV5-6	NA	19	TRBJ2-6	TRBD1	CASSVGYGQGSSGANVLTF	TGTGCCAGCAGCGTAGGGTACGGACAGGGAAGCTCTGGGGCCAACGTCCTGACTTTC
TRBV5-6	NA	14	TRBJ1-1	NA	CASSLVGTGIEAFF	TGTGCCAGCAGCTTAGTAGGGACGGGGATTGAAGCTTTCTTT
TRBV13	NA	15	TRBJ2-1	TRBD2	CASSLLAGGPYEQFF	TGTGCCAGCAGCTTATTAGCGGGAGGGCCTTACGAGCAGTTCTTC
TRBV5-1	NA	18	TRBJ2-1	NA	CASSLGPQGSWGYNEQFF	TGCGCCAGCAGCTTGGGACCGCAGGGAAGCTGGGGCTACAATGAGCAGTTCTTC
TRBV7-9	NA	15	TRBJ2-7	NA	CASSLVAASSYEQYF	TGTGCCAGCAGCTTAGTTGCGGCCAGCTCCTACGAGCAGTACTTC
TRBV5-4	NA	16	TRBJ1-4	TRBD1	CASSSHLRGHSEKLFF	TGTGCCAGCAGCTCGCACCTCAGGGGGCACAGTGAAAAACTGTTTTTT
TRBV28	NA	16	TRBJ2-7	NA	CASTPVVGTTSYEQYF	TGTGCCAGCACCCCGGTAGTAGGGACAACTTCCTACGAGCAGTACTTC
TRBV27	NA	16	TRBJ2-5	TRBD2	CASNPSGLAGSETQYF	TGTGCCAGCAACCCTTCGGGACTAGCGGGATCGGAGACCCAGTACTTC
TRBV18	NA	17	TRBJ1-2	TRBD1	CASSPLAPGQGPYGYTF	TGTGCCAGCTCACCTCTGGCCCCGGGACAGGGACCCTATGGCTACACCTTC
TRBV13	NA	13	TRBJ2-5	TRBD2	CASSGTTQETQYF	TGTGCCAGCTCTGGGACTACCCAAGAGACCCAGTACTTC
TRBV7-6	once	14	TRBJ2-3	NA	CASSFTGYTDTQYF	TGTGCCAGCAGCTTCACAGGGTACACAGATACGCAGTATTTT
TRBV25-1	NA	14	TRBJ2-1	NA	CASSGWEVGNEQFF	TGTGCCAGCAGTGGGTGGGAGGTCGGCAATGAGCAGTTCTTC
TRBV5-6	NA	14	TRBJ2-5	TRBD2	CASSFELGRVTQYF	TGTGCCAGCAGCTTCGAGTTGGGGAGGGTGACCCAGTACTTC
TRBV5-1	NA	19	TRBJ2-2	NA	CASLAKGQGNLPASGELFF	TGCGCCAGCCTGGCGAAGGGCCAGGGCAACCTTCCCGCCTCCGGGGAGCTGTTTTTT
TRBV7-9	NA	12	TRBJ1-1	NA	CASSLGGFEAFF	TGTGCCAGCAGCTTAGGGGGTTTTGAAGCTTTCTTT
TRBV2	NA	15	TRBJ2-7	NA	CASSPGGYTRGEQYF	TGTGCCAGCAGTCCCGGAGGGTATACCCGGGGCGAGCAGTACTTC
TRBV6-6	NA	15	TRBJ1-6	NA	CASSYTREGNSPLHF	TGTGCCAGCAGTTACACCCGGGAGGGGAATTCACCCCTCCACTTT
TRBV11-2	NA	12	TRBJ2-1	NA	CASSLGPGKVFF	TGTGCCAGCAGCTTAGGTCCGGGGAAGGTGTTCTTC
TRBV15	once	13	TRBJ1-5	NA	CATSRAMSQPQHF	TGTGCCACCAGCAGAGCAATGAGTCAGCCCCAGCATTTT
TRBV15	once	14	TRBJ2-1	NA	CATSRRLSDNEQFF	TGTGCCACCAGCAGGAGGCTTTCGGACAATGAGCAGTTCTTC
TRBV2	NA	15	TRBJ2-2	NA	CASSDRSGYTGELFF	TGTGCCAGCAGTGACAGGTCAGGGTATACCGGGGAGCTGTTTTTT
TRBV11-3	NA	18	TRBJ2-1	TRBD2	CASSLDPTSGREYNEQFF	TGTGCCAGCAGCTTAGATCCGACTAGCGGGAGGGAATACAATGAGCAGTTCTTC
TRBV6-1	NA	14	TRBJ1-2	NA	CASSGGGGFYGYTF	TGTGCCAGCAGTGGGGGGGGAGGGTTCTATGGCTACACCTTC
TRBV15	once	14	TRBJ1-5	NA	CATSRVGSNQPQHF	TGTGCCACCAGCAGAGTAGGTAGCAATCAGCCCCAGCATTTT
TRBV28	NA	14	TRBJ1-1	NA	CAAVSPLWNTEAFF	TGTGCCGCCGTCAGCCCCCTGTGGAACACTGAAGCTTTCTTT
TRBV7-6	NA	17	TRBJ1-5	TRBD1	CASSLGLETGANQPQHF	TGTGCCAGCAGCTTAGGGCTCGAGACAGGGGCTAATCAGCCCCAGCATTTT
TRBV19	NA	14	TRBJ1-1	NA	CASSMDLEASEAFF	TGTGCCAGTAGTATGGACTTGGAGGCGTCTGAAGCTTTCTTT
TRBV27	NA	16	TRBJ2-2	NA	CASSLTAGAITGELFF	TGTGCCAGCAGTTTAACAGCGGGTGCGATCACCGGGGAGCTGTTTTTT
TRBV25-1	NA	17	TRBJ2-5	NA	CASSEYLALGYQETQYF	TGTGCCAGCAGTGAATATCTAGCACTGGGGTACCAAGAGACCCAGTACTTC
TRBV16	NA	14	TRBJ2-3	NA	CASSQPKAEDTQYF	TGTGCCAGCAGCCAGCCTAAGGCTGAAGATACGCAGTATTTT
TRBV29-1	NA	11	TRBJ1-2	NA	CSVVSGYGYTF	TGCAGCGTGGTATCTGGATATGGCTACACCTTC
TRBV7-9	NA	11	TRBJ2-7	NA	CASSLDSREYF	TGTGCCAGCAGCTTGGACTCGAGGGAGTACTTC
TRBV6-5	NA	14	TRBJ2-4	NA	CASGVRGVGGIQYF	TGTGCCAGCGGAGTAAGGGGAGTTGGTGGCATTCAGTACTTC
TRBV27	once	13	TRBJ1-1	NA	CASSLEGGTEAFF	TGTGCCAGCAGTTTAGAGGGTGGCACTGAAGCTTTCTTT
TRBV7-9	NA	15	TRBJ1-1	NA	CASSPPGRGRTEAFF	TGTGCCAGCAGCCCTCCCGGCCGGGGACGCACTGAAGCTTTCTTT
TRBV5-4	NA	15	TRBJ2-7	TRBD2	CASSIEAGVAYEQYF	TGTGCCAGCAGCATCGAAGCGGGAGTGGCCTACGAGCAGTACTTC
TRBV28	NA	17	TRBJ2-7	TRBD1	CASSPGQGGSKTYEQYF	TGTGCCAGCAGTCCCGGACAGGGAGGATCCAAGACCTACGAGCAGTACTTC
TRBV10-3	NA	15	TRBJ1-5	NA	CAISESGAGDQPQHF	TGTGCCATCAGTGAGTCGGGGGCAGGGGATCAGCCCCAGCATTTT
TRBV27	NA	14	TRBJ2-7	NA	CASSLGRGTYEQYF	TGTGCCAGCAGTTTAGGAAGGGGGACCTACGAGCAGTACTTC
TRBV6-5	once	14	TRBJ2-7	TRBD1	CASSYGTGFDEQYF	TGTGCCAGCAGTTACGGGACAGGGTTTGACGAGCAGTACTTC
TRBV5-1	once	17	TRBJ2-5	TRBD2	CASSLVGLAEYQETQYF	TGCGCCAGCAGCTTGGTCGGACTAGCGGAGTACCAAGAGACCCAGTACTTC
TRBV7-2	NA	13	TRBJ2-1	TRBD2	CASSSSGRGEQFF	TGTGCCAGCAGCAGTAGCGGGAGGGGTGAGCAGTTCTTC
TRBV5-4	NA	15	TRBJ1-1	NA	CASSPKTGWDTEAFF	TGTGCCAGCAGCCCCAAGACTGGGTGGGACACTGAAGCTTTCTTT
TRBV5-3	NA	15	TRBJ2-3	NA	CARGAAGCATDTQYF	TGTGCCAGAGGAGCGGCGGGCTGTGCCACAGATACGCAGTATTTT
TRBV15	NA	16	TRBJ2-1	TRBD2	CATSRTRTSGSGEQFF	TGTGCCACCAGCAGAACAAGGACTAGCGGGAGCGGTGAGCAGTTCTTC
TRBV7-9	NA	15	TRBJ2-3	NA	CASSLTGTRTDTQYF	TGTGCCAGCAGCTTAACAGGAACCCGCACAGATACGCAGTATTTT
TRBV29-1	NA	12	TRBJ2-1	NA	CSVRAVYNEQFF	TGCAGCGTTCGGGCCGTGTACAATGAGCAGTTCTTC
TRBV5-1	NA	14	TRBJ2-5	NA	CASSWAGSGETQYF	TGCGCCAGCAGCTGGGCGGGGAGTGGGGAGACCCAGTACTTC
TRBV5-1	NA	15	TRBJ2-3	NA	CASSLEWQSTDTQYF	TGCGCCAGCAGCCTAGAGTGGCAAAGCACAGATACGCAGTATTTT
TRBV27	NA	13	TRBJ2-7	TRBD2	CASSLAGGYEQYF	TGTGCCAGCAGTTTAGCGGGAGGGTACGAGCAGTACTTC
TRBV7-3	NA	15	TRBJ1-2	NA	CASSPLGADRRGYTF	TGTGCCAGCAGCCCCCTCGGCGCGGACCGCCGGGGCTACACCTTC
TRBV9	NA	12	TRBJ2-3	NA	CASSMGGDTQYF	TGTGCCAGCAGCATGGGGGGAGATACGCAGTATTTT
TRBV23-1	NA	16	TRBJ2-1	TRBD2	CASSHPLSGRAFEQFF	TGCGCCAGCAGTCACCCCCTAAGCGGGAGGGCCTTTGAGCAGTTCTTC
TRBV7-3	NA	13	TRBJ2-3	NA	CASSHGSADTQYF	TGTGCCAGCAGCCACGGGAGCGCAGATACGCAGTATTTT
TRBV10-3	NA	13	TRBJ2-7	NA	CAISPNRDYEQYF	TGTGCCATCAGTCCTAACCGGGACTACGAGCAGTACTTC
TRBV7-9	once	14	TRBJ2-7	TRBD2	CASTLAGGPFEQYF	TGTGCCAGCACCTTAGCGGGAGGGCCCTTCGAGCAGTACTTC
TRBV6-1	NA	16	TRBJ2-5	TRBD1	CASSASPWDSQETQYF	TGTGCCAGCAGTGCCTCCCCCTGGGACAGCCAAGAGACCCAGTACTTC
TRBV18	NA	19	TRBJ2-4	NA	CASSPQTPRQSANTDIQYF	TGTGCCAGCTCACCCCAGACTCCCCGCCAGTCTGCCAACACGGACATTCAGTACTTC
TRBV10-3	NA	13	TRBJ2-7	TRBD2	CAISESSGSEQYF	TGTGCCATCAGTGAATCTAGCGGTAGCGAGCAGTACTTC